This T cell receptor (beta chain) was identified during a study of neurological immune-mediated disorders. Per the germline V gene, CDR1 is SGHRS and CDR2 is YFSETQ. The germline V and J ends were trimmed by 10 bases and 0 bases, with 10 bases remaining between them. This CDR3 contains 12 residues. This clonotype was seen ten or more times. In each sequencing run, over 170 million TCR-beta sequences were generated from 15-18 subjects. TCRdb processed the 5' RACE reads anew with MiXCR; each CDR3 protein has one entry. The sample yields tens of thousands of distinct CDR3 sequences, over 9.5% seen once. Serving as healthy controls were blood bank volunteers based in Maryland, USA.

Source material: PBMCs. The chain links TRBV5-1 to TRBJ1-1, with a weak D call TRBD1 (5 bases). The TCR sequence derives from a man aged 60-69 years in good health. For the CDR3, the DNA is TGCGCCTCCCAGGGTGTGAACACTGAAGCTTTCTTT. It is translated as CASQGVNTEAFF.